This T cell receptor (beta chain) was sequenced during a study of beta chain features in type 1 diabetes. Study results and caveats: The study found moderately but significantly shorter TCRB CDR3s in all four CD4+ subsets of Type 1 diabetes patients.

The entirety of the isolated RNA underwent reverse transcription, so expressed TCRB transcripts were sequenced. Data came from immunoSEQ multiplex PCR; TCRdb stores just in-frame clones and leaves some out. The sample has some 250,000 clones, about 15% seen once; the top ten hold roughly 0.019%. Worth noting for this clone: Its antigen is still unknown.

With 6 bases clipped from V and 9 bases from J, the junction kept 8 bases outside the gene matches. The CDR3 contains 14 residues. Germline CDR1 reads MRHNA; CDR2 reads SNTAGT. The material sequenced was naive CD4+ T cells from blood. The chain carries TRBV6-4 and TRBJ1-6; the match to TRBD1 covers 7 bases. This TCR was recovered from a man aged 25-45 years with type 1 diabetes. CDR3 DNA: TGTGCCAGCAGCAAGACAGGGTTGGGTTCACCCCTCCACTTT. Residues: CASSKTGLGSPLHF.